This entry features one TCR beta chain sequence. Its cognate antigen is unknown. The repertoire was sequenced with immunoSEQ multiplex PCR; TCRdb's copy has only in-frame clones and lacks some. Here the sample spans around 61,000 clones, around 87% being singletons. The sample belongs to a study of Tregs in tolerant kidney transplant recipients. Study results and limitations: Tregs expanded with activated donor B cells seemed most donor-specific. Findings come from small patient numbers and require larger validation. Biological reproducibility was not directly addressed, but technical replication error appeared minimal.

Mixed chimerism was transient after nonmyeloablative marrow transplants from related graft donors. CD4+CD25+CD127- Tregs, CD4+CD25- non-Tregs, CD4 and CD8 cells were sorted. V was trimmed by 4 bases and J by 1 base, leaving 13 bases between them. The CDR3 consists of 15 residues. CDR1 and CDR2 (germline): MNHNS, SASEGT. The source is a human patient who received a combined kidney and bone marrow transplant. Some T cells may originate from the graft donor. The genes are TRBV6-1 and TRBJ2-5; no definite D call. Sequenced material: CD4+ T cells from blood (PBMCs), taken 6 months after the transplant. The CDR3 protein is CASSANFAVQETQYF. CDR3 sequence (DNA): TGTGCCAGCAGTGCCAACTTTGCGGTCCAAGAGACCCAGTACTTC.